This T cell receptor beta chain was identified during a study of T cell repertoires in cytomegalovirus infection (dated by TCRdb to the late 2010s). For the wider study: Recently identified HLA-C-restricted CMV epitopes, whose presentation resists viral immunomodulation, were targeted by peptide stimulations together with well-studied HLA-B-restricted epitopes. The HLA type of each donor mattered for the analysis, because public TCR beta signatures pointed to carriage of CMV infection along with the matching HLA type. General study outcomes and caveats: In both this cohort and an independent roughly 350-donor cohort, the cumulative frequency of public TCR beta family members distinguished carriers of CMV infection plus the relevant HLA type. The ex vivo response was dominated by HLA-C-restricted CMV-specific TCR beta clonotypes, and the single most frequent clonotype in two of eight donors was supplied by these HLA-C-restricted clonotypes.

Instrument used: Illumina HiSeq 1500. The public reads were reanalyzed by TCRdb: fastp trimming at Q25, MiXCR alignment, in-frame beta chains only. Entries that share a CDR3 protein sequence are merged under the most common genes and DNA. The sample yields under 450,000 distinct CDR3 sequences; about 35% were counted once. The ten largest clones add up to roughly 12% of the sample. In regard to this clonotype: The antigen it binds to is not known. No much larger clone exists at a distance of one base, and base qualities are not known.

This specimen's treatment or condition label, interpreted: in vitro stimulation with specific CMV peptide epitopes to enrich CMV-specific T cells. The CDR3 starts with the cysteine, ends with the phenylalanine, and has 16 residues. Only the CDR3 region is kept as DNA, spanning 48 bases read in frame from base 1. Cut back by 0 bases and 2 bases, the V and J ends lie 11 bases apart. From the germline V gene (reference sequence), CDR1 is MNHNY and CDR2 is SVGAGI. The V and J segments used are TRBV6-6 and TRBJ2-1; 6 matching bases give a weak D call of TRBD1. This clonotype originated in a human donor in good health (CMV status not recorded). Some clones in this sample may be carry-over from other donors' samples. The sequenced sample was cultured PBMCs, obtained from culture after CMV antigen stimulation. The CDR3 reads as follows: CASSYSIGGTYNEQFF. The DNA is TGTGCCAGCAGTTACTCGATAGGGGGAACCTACAATGAGCAGTTCTTC.